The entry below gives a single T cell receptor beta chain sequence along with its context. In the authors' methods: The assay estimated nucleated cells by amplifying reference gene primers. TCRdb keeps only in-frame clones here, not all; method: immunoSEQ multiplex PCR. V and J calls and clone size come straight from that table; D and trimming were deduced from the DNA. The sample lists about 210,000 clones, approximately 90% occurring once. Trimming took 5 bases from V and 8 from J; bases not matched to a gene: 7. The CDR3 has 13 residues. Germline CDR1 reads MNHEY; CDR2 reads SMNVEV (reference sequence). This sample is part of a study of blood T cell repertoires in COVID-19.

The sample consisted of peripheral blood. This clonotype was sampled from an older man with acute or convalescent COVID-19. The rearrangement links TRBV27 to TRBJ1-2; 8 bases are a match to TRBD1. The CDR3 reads CASSPQGAGGYTF. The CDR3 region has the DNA TGTGCCAGCAGTCCCCAGGGGGCGGGCGGCTACACCTTC.